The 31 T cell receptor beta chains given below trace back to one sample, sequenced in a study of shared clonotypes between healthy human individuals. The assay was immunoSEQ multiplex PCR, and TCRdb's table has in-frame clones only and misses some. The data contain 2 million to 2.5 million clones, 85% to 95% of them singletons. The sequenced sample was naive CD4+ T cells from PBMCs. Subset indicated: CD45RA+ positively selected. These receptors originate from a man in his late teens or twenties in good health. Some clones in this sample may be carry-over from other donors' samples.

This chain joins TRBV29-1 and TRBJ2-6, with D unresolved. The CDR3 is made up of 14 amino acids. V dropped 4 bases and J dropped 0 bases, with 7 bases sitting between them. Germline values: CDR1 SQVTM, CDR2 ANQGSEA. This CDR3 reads CSVGVASGANVLTF. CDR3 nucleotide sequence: TGCAGCGTTGGGGTGGCCTCTGGGGCCAACGTCCTGACTTTC.

CDR3 coding DNA: TGTGCCAGCAGCGCCCGACTAGCGGGGGGTGGCACAGATACGCAGTATTTT. It specifies CASSARLAGGGTDTQYF. The V and J genes are TRBV9 and TRBJ2-3, with 13 nucleotides matching TRBD2. Germline CDR1 SGDLS, CDR2 YYNGEE. This CDR3 comprises 17 residues. With V trimmed by 3 bases and J by 1 base, 5 bases remained unmatched.

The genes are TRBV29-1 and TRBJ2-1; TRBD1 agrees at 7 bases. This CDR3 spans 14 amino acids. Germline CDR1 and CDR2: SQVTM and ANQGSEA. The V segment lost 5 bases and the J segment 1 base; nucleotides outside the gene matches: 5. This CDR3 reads CSVTGVDSYNEQFF. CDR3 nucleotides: TGCAGCGTTACAGGGGTTGATTCCTACAATGAGCAGTTCTTC.

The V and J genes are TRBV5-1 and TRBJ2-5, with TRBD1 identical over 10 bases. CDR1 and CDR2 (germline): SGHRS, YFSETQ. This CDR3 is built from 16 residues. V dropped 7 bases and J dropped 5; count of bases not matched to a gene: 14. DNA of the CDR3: TGCGCCAGCCTCCCAGGGACAGGGGCCTTGGGGGAGACCCAGTACTTC. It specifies CASLPGTGALGETQYF. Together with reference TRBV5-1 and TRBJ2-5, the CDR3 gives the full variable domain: KAGVTQTPRYLIKTRGQQVTLSCSPISGHRSVSWYQQTPGQGLQFLFEYFSETQRNKGNFPGRFSGRQFSNSRSEMNVSTLELGDSALYLCASLPGTGALGETQYFGPGTRLLVL.

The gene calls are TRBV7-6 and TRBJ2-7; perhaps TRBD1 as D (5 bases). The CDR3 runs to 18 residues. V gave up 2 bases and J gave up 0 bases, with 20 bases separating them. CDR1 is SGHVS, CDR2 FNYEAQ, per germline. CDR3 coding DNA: TGTGCCAGCAGCTTAAGAAGTTTTCGCGACAGTTACTCCTACGAGCAGTACTTC. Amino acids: CASSLRSFRDSYSYEQYF.

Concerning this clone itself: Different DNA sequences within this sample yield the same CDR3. As DNA, the CDR3 is TGCGCCAGCAGTGACCTCTACGAGCAGTACTTC. Protein product: CASSDLYEQYF. The chain uses TRBV10-2 and TRBJ2-7; D remains ambiguous. The CDR3 runs 11 residues. Germline CDR1 WSHSY, CDR2 SAAADI. V was clipped by 3 bases and J by 3 bases, with 3 bases between them.

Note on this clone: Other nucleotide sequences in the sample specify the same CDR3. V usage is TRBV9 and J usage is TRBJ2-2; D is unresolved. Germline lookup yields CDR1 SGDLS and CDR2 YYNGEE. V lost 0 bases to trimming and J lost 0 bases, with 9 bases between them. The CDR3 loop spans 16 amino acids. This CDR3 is CASSVEGRSNTGELFF. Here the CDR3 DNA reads TGTGCCAGCAGCGTAGAGGGCAGATCGAACACCGGGGAGCTGTTTTTT.

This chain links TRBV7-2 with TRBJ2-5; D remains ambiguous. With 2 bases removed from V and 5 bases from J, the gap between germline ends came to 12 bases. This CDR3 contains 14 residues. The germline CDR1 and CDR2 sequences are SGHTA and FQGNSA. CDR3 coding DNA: TGTGCCAGCAGCTTATTGTCGGTTGGGGAGACCCAGTACTTC. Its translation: CASSLLSVGETQYF.

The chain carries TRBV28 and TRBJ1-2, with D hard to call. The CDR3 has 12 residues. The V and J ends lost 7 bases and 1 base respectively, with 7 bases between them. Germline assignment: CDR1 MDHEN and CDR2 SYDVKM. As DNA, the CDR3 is TGTGCCAGCACGGACCATAACTATGGCTACACCTTC. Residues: CASTDHNYGYTF.

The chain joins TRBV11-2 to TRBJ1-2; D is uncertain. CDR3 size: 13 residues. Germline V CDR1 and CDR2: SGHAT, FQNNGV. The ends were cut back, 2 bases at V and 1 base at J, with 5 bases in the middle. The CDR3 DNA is TGTGCCAGCAGCTTACAGGATAACTATGGCTACACCTTC. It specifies CASSLQDNYGYTF.

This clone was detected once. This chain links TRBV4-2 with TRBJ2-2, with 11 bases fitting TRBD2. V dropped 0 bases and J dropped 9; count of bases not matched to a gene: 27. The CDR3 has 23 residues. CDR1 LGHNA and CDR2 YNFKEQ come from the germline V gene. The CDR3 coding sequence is TGTGCCAGCAGCCAAGAGAGCCCGGAACGACTAGCGGGACACCAAAAACCCCTTTGGGAGCTGTTTTTT. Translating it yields CASSQESPERLAGHQKPLWELFF.

The CDR3 nucleotides are TGTGCTAGTGGTTCGAACACTTTAGCGGGAGGGAACACCGGGGAGCTGTTTTTT. Translation: CASGSNTLAGGNTGELFF. The chain recombines TRBV12-5 with TRBJ2-2, with 10 positions matching TRBD2. V gave up 4 bases and J gave up 1 base; unmatched junction bases: 9. The CDR3 covers 18 residues. Germline V lookup: CDR1 LGHNT, CDR2 FRNRAP.

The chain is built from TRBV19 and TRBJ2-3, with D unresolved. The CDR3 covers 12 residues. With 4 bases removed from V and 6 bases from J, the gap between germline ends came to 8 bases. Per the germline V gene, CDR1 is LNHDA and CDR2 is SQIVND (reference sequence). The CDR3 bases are TGTGCCAGTAGTACTGCGGAGGATACGCAGTATTTT. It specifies CASSTAEDTQYF.

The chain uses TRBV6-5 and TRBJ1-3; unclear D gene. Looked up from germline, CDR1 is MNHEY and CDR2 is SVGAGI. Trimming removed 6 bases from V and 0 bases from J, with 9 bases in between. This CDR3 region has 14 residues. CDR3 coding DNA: TGTGCCAGCAGGTCCCTAGTCTCTGGAAACACCATATATTTT. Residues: CASRSLVSGNTIYF.

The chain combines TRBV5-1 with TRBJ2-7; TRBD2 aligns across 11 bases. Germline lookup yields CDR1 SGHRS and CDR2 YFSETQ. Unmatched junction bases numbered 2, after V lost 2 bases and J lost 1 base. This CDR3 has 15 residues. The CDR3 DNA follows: TGCGCCAGCAGCTTACGACTAGCGGGGTCCTACGAGCAGTACTTC. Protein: CASSLRLAGSYEQYF.

CDR3 protein: CASSLGRLGARQETQYF. The CDR3 DNA sequence: TGTGCCAGCAGCTTAGGGCGTTTAGGGGCGAGGCAAGAGACCCAGTACTTC. The rearrangement links TRBV7-6 to TRBJ2-5, with a weak D call TRBD1 (5 bases). CDR3 length equals 17 residues. Trimming stripped 1 base from V and 2 bases from J, with 17 bases between. From germline, CDR1 is SGHVS and CDR2 FNYEAQ.

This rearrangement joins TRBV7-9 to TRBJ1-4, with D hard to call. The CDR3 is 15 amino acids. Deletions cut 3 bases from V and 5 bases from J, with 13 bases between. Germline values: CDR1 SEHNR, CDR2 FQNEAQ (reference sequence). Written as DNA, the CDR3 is TGTGCCAGCAGCTTCTCGGGGAGGGCCAATGAAAAACTGTTTTTT. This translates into CASSFSGRANEKLFF.

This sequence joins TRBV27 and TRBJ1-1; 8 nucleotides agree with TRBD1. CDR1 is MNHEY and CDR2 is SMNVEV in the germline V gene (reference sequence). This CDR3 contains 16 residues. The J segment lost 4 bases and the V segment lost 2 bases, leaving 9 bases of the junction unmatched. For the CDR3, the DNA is TGTGCCAGCAGTTTAGGGTCAGGGGGCGTCGGCACTGAAGCTTTCTTT. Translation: CASSLGSGGVGTEAFF.

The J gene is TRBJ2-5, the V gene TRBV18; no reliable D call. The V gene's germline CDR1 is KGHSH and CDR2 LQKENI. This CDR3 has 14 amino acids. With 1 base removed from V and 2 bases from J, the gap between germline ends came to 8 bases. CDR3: CASSPLGPQETQYF. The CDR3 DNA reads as TGTGCCAGCTCACCACTAGGGCCGCAAGAGACCCAGTACTTC.

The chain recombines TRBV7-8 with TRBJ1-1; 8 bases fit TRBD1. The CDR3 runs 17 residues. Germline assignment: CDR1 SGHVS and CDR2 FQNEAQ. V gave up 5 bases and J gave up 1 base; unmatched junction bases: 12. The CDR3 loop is CASSPLPKTGANTEAFF. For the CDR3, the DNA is TGTGCCAGCAGCCCCTTGCCCAAGACAGGGGCGAACACTGAAGCTTTCTTT.

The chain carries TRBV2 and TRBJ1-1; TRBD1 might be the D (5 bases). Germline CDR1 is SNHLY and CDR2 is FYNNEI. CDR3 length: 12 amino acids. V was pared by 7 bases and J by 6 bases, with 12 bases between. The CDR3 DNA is TGTGCCAGCAACAGGCTCGGGGCTGAAGCTTTCTTT. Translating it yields CASNRLGAEAFF.

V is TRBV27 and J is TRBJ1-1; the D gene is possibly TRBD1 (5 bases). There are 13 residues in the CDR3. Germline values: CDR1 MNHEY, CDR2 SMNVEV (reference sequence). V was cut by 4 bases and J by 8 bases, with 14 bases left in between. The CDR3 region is CASSSAQGSEAFF. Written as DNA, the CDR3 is TGTGCCAGCAGTTCGGCGCAGGGTTCGGAAGCTTTCTTT.

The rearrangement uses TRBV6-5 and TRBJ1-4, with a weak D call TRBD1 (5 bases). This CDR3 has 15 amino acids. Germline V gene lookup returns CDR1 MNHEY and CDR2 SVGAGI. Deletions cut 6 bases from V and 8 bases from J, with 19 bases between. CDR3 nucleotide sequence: TGTGCCAGCAGGGGGAGGCAGGGAGCAGGCGAAAAACTGTTTTTT. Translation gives CASRGRQGAGEKLFF.

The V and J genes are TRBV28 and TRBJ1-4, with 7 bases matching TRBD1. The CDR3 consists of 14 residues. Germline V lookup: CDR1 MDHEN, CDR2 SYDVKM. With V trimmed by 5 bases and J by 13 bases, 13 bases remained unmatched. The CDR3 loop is CASSRTGPGPRLFF. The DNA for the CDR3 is TGTGCCAGCAGTCGGACAGGCCCTGGCCCTAGACTGTTTTTT.

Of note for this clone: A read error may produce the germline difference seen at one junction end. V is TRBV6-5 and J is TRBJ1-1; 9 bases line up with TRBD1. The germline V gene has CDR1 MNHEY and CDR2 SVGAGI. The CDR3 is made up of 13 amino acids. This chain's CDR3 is CASTGGWGTEAFF. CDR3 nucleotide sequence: TGCGCCTCGACAGGGGGTTGGGGCACTGAAGCTTTCTTT.

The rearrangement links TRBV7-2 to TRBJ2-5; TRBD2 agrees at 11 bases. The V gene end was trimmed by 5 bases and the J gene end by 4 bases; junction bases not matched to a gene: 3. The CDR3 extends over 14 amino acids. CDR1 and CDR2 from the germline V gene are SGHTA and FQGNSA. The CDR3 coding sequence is TGTGCCAGCAGCGGGACTAGCGGTTTAGAGACCCAGTACTTC. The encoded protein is CASSGTSGLETQYF.

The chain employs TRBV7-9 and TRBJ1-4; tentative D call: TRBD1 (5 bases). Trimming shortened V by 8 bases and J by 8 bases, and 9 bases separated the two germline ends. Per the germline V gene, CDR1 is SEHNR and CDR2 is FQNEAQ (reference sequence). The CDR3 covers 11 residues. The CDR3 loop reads CASSGTEKLFF. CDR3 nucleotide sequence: TGTGCCAGCTCCGGGACGGAAAAACTGTTTTTT.

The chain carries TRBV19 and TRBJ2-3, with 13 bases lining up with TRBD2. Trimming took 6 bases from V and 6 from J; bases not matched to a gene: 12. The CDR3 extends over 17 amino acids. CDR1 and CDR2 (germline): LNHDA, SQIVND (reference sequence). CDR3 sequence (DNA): TGTGCCAGTAGCCCAATCTCAACTAGCGGGAGGGGGGATACGCAGTATTTT. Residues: CASSPISTSGRGDTQYF.

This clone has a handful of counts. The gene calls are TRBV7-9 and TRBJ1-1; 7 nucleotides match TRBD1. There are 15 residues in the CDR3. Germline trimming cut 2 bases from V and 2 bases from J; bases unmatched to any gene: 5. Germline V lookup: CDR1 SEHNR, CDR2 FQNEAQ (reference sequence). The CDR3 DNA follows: TGTGCCAGCAGCTTATACGACAGGGCTAACACTGAAGCTTTCTTT. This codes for CASSLYDRANTEAFF.

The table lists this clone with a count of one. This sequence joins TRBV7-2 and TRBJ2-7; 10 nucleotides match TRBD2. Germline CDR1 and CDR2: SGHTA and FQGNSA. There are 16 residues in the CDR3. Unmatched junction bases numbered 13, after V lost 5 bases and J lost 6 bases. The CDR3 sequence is CASSTRSSGRIGEQYF. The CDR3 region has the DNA TGTGCCAGCAGCACACGATCTAGCGGGAGAATCGGCGAGCAGTACTTC.

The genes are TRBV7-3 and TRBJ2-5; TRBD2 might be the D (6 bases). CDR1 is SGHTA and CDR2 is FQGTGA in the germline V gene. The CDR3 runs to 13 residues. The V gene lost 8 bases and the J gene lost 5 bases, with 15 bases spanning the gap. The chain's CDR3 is CASGSGSGETQYF. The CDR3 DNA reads TGTGCCAGCGGTTCCGGGAGTGGCGAGACCCAGTACTTC.